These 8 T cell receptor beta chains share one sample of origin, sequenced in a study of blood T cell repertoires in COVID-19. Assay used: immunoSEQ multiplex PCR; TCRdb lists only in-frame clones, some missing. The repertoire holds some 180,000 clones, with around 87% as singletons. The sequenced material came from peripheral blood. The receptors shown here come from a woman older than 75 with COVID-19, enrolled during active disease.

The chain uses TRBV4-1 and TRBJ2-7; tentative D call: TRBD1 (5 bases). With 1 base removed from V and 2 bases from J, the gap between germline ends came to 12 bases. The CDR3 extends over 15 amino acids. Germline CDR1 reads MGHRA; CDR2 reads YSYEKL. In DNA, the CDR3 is TGCGCCAGCAGCCAAGTGAATGACAGTCCCTACGAGCAGTACTTC. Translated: CASSQVNDSPYEQYF.

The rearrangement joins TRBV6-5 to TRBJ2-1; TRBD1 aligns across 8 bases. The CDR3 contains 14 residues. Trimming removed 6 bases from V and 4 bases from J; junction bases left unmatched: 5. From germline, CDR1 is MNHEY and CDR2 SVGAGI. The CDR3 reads CASRLDRVYNEQFF. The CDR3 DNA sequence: TGTGCCAGCAGGTTGGACAGGGTGTACAATGAGCAGTTCTTC.

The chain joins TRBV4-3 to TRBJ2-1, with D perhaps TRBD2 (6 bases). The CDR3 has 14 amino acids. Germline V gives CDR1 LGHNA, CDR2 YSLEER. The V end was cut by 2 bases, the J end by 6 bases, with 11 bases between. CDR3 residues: CASSQLGTFNEQFF. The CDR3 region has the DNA TGCGCCAGCAGCCAACTCGGGACTTTCAATGAGCAGTTCTTC.

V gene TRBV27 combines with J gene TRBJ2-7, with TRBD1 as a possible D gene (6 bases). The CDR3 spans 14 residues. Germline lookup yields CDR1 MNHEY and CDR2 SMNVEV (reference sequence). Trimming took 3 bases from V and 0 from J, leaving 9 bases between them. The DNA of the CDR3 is TGTGCCAGCAGTTTGGACAGCGGCTCCTACGAGCAGTACTTC. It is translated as CASSLDSGSYEQYF.

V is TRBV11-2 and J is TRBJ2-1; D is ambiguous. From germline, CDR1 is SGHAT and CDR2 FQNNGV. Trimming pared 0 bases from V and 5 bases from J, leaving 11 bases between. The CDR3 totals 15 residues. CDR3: CASSLEPQLHNEQFF. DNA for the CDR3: TGTGCCAGCAGCTTAGAACCCCAACTTCACAATGAGCAGTTCTTC.

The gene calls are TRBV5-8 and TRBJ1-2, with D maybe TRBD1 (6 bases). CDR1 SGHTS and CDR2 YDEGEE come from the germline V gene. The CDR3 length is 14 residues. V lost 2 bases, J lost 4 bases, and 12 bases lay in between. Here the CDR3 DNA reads TGTGCCAGCAGCTTAAGGACAGACACCTATGGCTACACCTTC. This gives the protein CASSLRTDTYGYTF.

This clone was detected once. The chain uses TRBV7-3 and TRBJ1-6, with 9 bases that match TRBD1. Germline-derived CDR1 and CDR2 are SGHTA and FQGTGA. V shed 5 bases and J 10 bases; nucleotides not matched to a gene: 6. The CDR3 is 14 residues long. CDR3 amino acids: CASSETGGGSPLHF. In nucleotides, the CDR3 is TGTGCCAGCAGCGAAACAGGGGGCGGATCACCCCTCCACTTT.

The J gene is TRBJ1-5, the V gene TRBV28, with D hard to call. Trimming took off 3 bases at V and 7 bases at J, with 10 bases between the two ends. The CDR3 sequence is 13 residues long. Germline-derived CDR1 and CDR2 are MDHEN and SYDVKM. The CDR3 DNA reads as TGTGCCAGCAGTTTGAACGCCGGGCAGCCCCAGCATTTT. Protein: CASSLNAGQPQHF.